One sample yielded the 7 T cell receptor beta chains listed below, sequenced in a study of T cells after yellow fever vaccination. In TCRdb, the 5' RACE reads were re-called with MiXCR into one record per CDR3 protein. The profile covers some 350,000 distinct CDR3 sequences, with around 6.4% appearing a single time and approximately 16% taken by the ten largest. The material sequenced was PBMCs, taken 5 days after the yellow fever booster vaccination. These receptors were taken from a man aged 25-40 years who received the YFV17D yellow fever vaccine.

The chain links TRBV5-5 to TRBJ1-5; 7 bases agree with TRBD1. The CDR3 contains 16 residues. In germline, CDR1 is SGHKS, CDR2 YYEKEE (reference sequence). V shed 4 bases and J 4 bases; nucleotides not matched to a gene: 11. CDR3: CASSLAPTGRNQPQHF. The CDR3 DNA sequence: TGTGCCAGCAGCCTCGCACCGACAGGGCGGAATCAGCCCCAGCATTTT.

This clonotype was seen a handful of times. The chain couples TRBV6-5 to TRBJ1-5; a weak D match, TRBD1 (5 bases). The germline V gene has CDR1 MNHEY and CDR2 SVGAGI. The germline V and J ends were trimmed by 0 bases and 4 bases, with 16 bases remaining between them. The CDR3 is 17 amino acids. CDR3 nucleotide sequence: TGTGCCAGCAGTTACTCGAACGTTGCAGGGCGGAATCAGCCCCAGCATTTT. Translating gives CASSYSNVAGRNQPQHF.

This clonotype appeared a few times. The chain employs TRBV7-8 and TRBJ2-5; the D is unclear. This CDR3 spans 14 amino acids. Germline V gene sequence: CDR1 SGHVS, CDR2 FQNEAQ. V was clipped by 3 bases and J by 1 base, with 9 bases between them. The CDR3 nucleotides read TGTGCCAGCAGCTTTCTACCGTCCCAAGAGACCCAGTACTTC. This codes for CASSFLPSQETQYF.

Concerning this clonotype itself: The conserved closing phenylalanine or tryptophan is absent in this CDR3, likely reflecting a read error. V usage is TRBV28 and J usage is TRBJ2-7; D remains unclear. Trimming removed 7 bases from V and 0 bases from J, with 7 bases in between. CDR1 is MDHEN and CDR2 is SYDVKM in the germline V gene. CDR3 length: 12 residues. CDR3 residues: CASNQASYEQYY. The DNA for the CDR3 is TGTGCCAGCAATCAGGCCTCCTACGAGCAGTACTAC.

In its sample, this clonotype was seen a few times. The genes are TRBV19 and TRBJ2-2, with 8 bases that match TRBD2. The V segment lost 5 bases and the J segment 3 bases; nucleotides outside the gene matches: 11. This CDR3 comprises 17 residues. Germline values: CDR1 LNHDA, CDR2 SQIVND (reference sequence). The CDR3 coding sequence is TGTGCCAGTAGTTATCCCGGACTAGCTGGCGACACCGGGGAGCTGTTTTTT. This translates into CASSYPGLAGDTGELFF.

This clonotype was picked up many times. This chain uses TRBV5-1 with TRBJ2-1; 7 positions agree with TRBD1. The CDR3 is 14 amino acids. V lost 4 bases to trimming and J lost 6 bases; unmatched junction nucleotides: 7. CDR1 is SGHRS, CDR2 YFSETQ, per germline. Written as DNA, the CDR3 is TGCGCCAGCAGCCCCCGACAGGGCCCCAATGAGCAGTTCTTC. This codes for CASSPRQGPNEQFF. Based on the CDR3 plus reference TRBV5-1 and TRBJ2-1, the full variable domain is KAGVTQTPRYLIKTRGQQVTLSCSPISGHRSVSWYQQTPGQGLQFLFEYFSETQRNKGNFPGRFSGRQFSNSRSEMNVSTLELGDSALYLCASSPRQGPNEQFFGPGTRLTVL.

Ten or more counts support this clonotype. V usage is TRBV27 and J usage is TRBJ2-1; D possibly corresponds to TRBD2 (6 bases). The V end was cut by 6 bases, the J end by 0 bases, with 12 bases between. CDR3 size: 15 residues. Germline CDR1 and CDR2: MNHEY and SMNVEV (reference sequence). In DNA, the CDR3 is TGTGCCAGCAGCAGCGGGTTAGCCTCCTACAATGAGCAGTTCTTC. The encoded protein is CASSSGLASYNEQFF.